A single sample gave rise to the 23 T cell receptor beta chains below, sequenced in a study of Ad26.COV2.S vaccination and SARS-CoV-2 variants. The assay was immunoSEQ multiplex PCR, and TCRdb's table has in-frame clones only and misses some. Of under 500,000 clones listed, about 90% are singletons. The treatment denotes: about 20 received Ad26.COV2.S at low or high dose, single or two shots; roughly five received placebo; per-sample allocation not given. Collection of samples fell on day 63 after the first vaccine or placebo injection. Material: peripheral blood, obtained in a trial of Ad26.COV2.S vaccine versus placebo. The receptor source for this set is a person between 18 and 60 years old who received the Ad26.COV2.S COVID-19 vaccine or a placebo.

The chain carries TRBV12-3 or TRBV12-4 and TRBJ2-1; unclear D gene. This CDR3 is 11 amino acids long. The germline V and J ends were trimmed by 7 bases and 10 bases, with 11 bases remaining between them. The CDR3 nucleotides are TGTGCCAGCACCCAGGCCGGGGAGCAGTTCTTC. Amino acids: CASTQAGEQFF.

This sequence joins TRBV7-2 and TRBJ2-3; 10 nucleotides line up with TRBD1. The CDR3 has 15 amino acids. CDR1 and CDR2 from the germline V gene are SGHTA and FQGNSA. J lost 2 bases, V lost 5 bases, and 4 bases had no gene match. For the CDR3, the DNA is TGTGCCAGCAGCCTGGGACAGGGGCCCACAGATACGCAGTATTTT. Translation: CASSLGQGPTDTQYF.

The J gene is TRBJ2-7, the V gene TRBV4-1, with TRBD2 as a possible D gene (6 bases). Deletions cut 2 bases from V and 0 bases from J, with 11 bases between. Germline V gene lookup returns CDR1 MGHRA and CDR2 YSYEKL. The CDR3 is 15 residues long. CDR3 sequence reads: CASSQREPSSYEQYF. CDR3 coding DNA: TGCGCCAGCAGCCAACGGGAGCCGAGCTCCTACGAGCAGTACTTC.

The rearrangement uses TRBV3-1 (or the pseudogene TRBV3-2) and TRBJ2-7, with D unclear. V was clipped by 3 bases and J by 3 bases, with 9 bases between them. The length of the CDR3 is 13 residues. Germline V lookup: CDR1 LGHDT, CDR2 YNNKEL (reference sequence). CDR3 DNA: TGTGCCAGCAGCCAGTTCTTGGACTACGAGCAGTACTTC. Translation: CASSQFLDYEQYF.

The V gene is TRBV5-1, the J gene TRBJ1-6; perhaps TRBD1 as D (5 bases). The CDR3 has 18 residues. The germline CDR1 and CDR2 sequences are SGHRS and YFSETQ. Trimming cost V 1 base and J 6 bases, with 20 bases left between them. CDR3 amino acids: CASSLMPAGLLVNSPLHF. The CDR3 region has the DNA TGCGCCAGCAGCTTGATGCCAGCAGGGTTATTAGTTAATTCACCCCTCCACTTT. Full variable domain (missing parts from reference TRBV5-1 and TRBJ1-6): KAGVTQTPRYLIKTRGQQVTLSCSPISGHRSVSWYQQTPGQGLQFLFEYFSETQRNKGNFPGRFSGRQFSNSRSEMNVSTLELGDSALYLCASSLMPAGLLVNSPLHFGNGTRLTVT.

This chain joins TRBV12-3 or TRBV12-4 and TRBJ2-7; 7 bases map to TRBD2. V dropped 6 bases and J dropped 1; count of bases not matched to a gene: 3. The CDR3 consists of 13 residues. The DNA of the CDR3 is TGTGCCAGCAGCCGGGGGGTGTCCTACGAGCAGTACTTC. It codes for CASSRGVSYEQYF.

The chain uses TRBV27 and TRBJ2-7; D is uncertain. The CDR3 is 14 amino acids. V lost 2 bases and J 7 bases, leaving 15 bases between the germline ends. CDR1 and CDR2 (germline): MNHEY, SMNVEV (reference sequence). Written as DNA, the CDR3 is TGTGCCAGCAGTTTAATTCCGGGCGTGGGGGAGCAGTACTTC. Its protein product is CASSLIPGVGEQYF.

The gene calls are TRBV30 and TRBJ1-5; D is perhaps TRBD1 (6 bases). Trimming stripped 7 bases from V and 4 bases from J, with 14 bases between. This CDR3 comprises 13 residues. Germline lookup yields CDR1 GTSNPN and CDR2 SVGIG (reference sequence). In DNA form, the CDR3 reads TGTGCCTACCAGCTGGACAGAAATCAGCCCCAGCATTTT. This codes for CAYQLDRNQPQHF. Using reference TRBV30 and TRBJ1-5 for the parts outside the CDR3, the full variable domain is SQTIHQWPATLVQPVGSPLSLECTVEGTSNPNLYWYRQAAGRGLQLLFYSVGIGQISSEVPQNLSASRPQDRQFILSSKKLLLSDSGFYLCAYQLDRNQPQHFGDGTRLSIL.

This chain joins TRBV5-4 and TRBJ2-5; D is perhaps TRBD1 or TRBD2 (5 bases each). Per germline, CDR1 SGHNT and CDR2 YYREEE (reference sequence). V was shortened by 2 bases and J by 4 bases, with 12 bases between the two germline ends. The CDR3 totals 14 residues. The CDR3 reads CASSFGGDGETQYF. The CDR3 bases are TGTGCCAGCAGCTTTGGTGGGGACGGAGAGACCCAGTACTTC.

The chain carries TRBV9 and TRBJ1-5; D not certain. In germline, CDR1 is SGDLS, CDR2 YYNGEE. This CDR3 is 14 amino acids long. Between the trimmed V and J ends, which lost 4 bases and 9 bases, there was a span of 17 bases. CDR3: CASSLSAGMWPQHF. The CDR3 bases are TGTGCCAGCAGCTTATCCGCCGGAATGTGGCCCCAGCATTTT.

This chain links TRBV5-6 with TRBJ1-3; 8 bases line up with TRBD1. V was pared by 4 bases and J by 4 bases, with 7 bases of the junction left unmatched. CDR1 is SGHDT, CDR2 YYEEEE, per germline. The CDR3 is 15 residues long. The CDR3 DNA follows: TGTGCCAGCAGCCCGATGGACAGGGTCGGAAACACCATATATTTT. This translates into CASSPMDRVGNTIYF.

This sequence joins TRBV10-2 and TRBJ2-5; D is perhaps TRBD2 (7 bases). The CDR3 covers 15 residues. Deletions cut 1 base from V and 1 base from J, with 10 bases between. Per the germline V gene, CDR1 is WSHSY and CDR2 is SAAADI. The CDR3: CASSEWGGSQETQYF. Here the CDR3 DNA reads TGCGCCAGCAGTGAGTGGGGGGGCTCCCAAGAGACCCAGTACTTC.

The chain recombines TRBV30 with TRBJ1-2, with 9 bases identical to TRBD1. This CDR3 has 15 residues. The ends lost 0 bases at V and 7 bases at J; junction bases unmatched: 9. Germline assignment: CDR1 GTSNPN and CDR2 SVGIG (reference sequence). CDR3 in DNA: TGTGCCTGGAGTGTAGGGGGGACAGGGACTGTTGGCTACACCTTC. It is translated as CAWSVGGTGTVGYTF.

The chain recombines TRBV5-5 with TRBJ2-3; the D gene is possibly TRBD1 (5 bases). The CDR3 length is 16 residues. V shed 4 bases and J shed 3 bases, with 18 bases lying between them. The germline V gene encodes CDR1 SGHKS and CDR2 YYEKEE (reference sequence). The CDR3 DNA reads as TGTGCCAGCAGCCTCCTGGGGCGGAGTTGGACAGATACGCAGTATTTT. Residues: CASSLLGRSWTDTQYF. Based on the CDR3 plus reference TRBV5-5 and TRBJ2-3, the full variable domain is DAGVTQSPTHLIKTRGQQVTLRCSPISGHKSVSWYQQVLGQGPQFIFQYYEKEERGRGNFPDRFSARQFPNYSSELNVNALLLGDSALYLCASSLLGRSWTDTQYFGPGTRLTVL.

V and J are TRBV28 and TRBJ2-2; TRBD2 matches 8 bases. The CDR3 runs to 17 residues. Per the germline V gene, CDR1 is MDHEN and CDR2 is SYDVKM. After removal of 4 bases from V and 3 bases from J, the junction contained 10 bases not matched to a gene. The CDR3 bases are TGTGCCAGCAGTTCCCCCTCGGGGGGGAGCGACACCGGGGAGCTGTTTTTT. Protein sequence: CASSSPSGGSDTGELFF. Supplemented by reference TRBV28 and TRBJ2-2, the full variable domain reads DVKVTQSSRYLVKRTGEKVFLECVQDMDHENMFWYRQDPGLGLRLIYFSYDVKMKEKGDIPEGYSVSREKKERFSLILESASTNQTSMYLCASSSPSGGSDTGELFFGEGSRLTVL.

V gene TRBV5-5 combines with J gene TRBJ2-1; possibly TRBD2 for D (5 bases). Germline V gives CDR1 SGHKS, CDR2 YYEKEE (reference sequence). The CDR3 runs 14 residues. Trimming left V 4 bases short and J 2 bases short, with 10 bases between. This chain's CDR3 is CASSPRGTYNEQFF. CDR3 coding DNA: TGTGCCAGCAGCCCGCGAGGGACCTACAATGAGCAGTTCTTC. Supplemented by reference TRBV5-5 and TRBJ2-1, the full variable domain reads DAGVTQSPTHLIKTRGQQVTLRCSPISGHKSVSWYQQVLGQGPQFIFQYYEKEERGRGNFPDRFSARQFPNYSSELNVNALLLGDSALYLCASSPRGTYNEQFFGPGTRLTVL.

The chain is built from TRBV29-1 and TRBJ1-2; D uncertain. The CDR3 has 11 amino acids. Germline loops: CDR1 SQVTM, CDR2 ANQGSEA. V lost 1 base and J 6 bases, leaving 6 bases between the germline ends. The chain's CDR3 is CSVEGWDGYTF. In nucleotides, the CDR3 is TGCAGCGTTGAAGGCTGGGATGGCTACACCTTC.

V usage is TRBV30 and J usage is TRBJ1-1, with a tentative D call TRBD1 (5 bases). The CDR3 extends over 12 amino acids. Trimming pared 4 bases from V and 3 bases from J, leaving 9 bases between. Germline CDR1 reads GTSNPN; CDR2 reads SVGIG (reference sequence). CDR3 residues: CAWKGPHTEAFF. The CDR3 DNA reads as TGTGCCTGGAAGGGGCCCCACACTGAAGCTTTCTTT.

This rearrangement joins TRBV15 to TRBJ1-2; D remains unclear. CDR1 is LNHNV and CDR2 is YYDKDF in the germline V gene (reference sequence). This CDR3 spans 15 amino acids. Trimming stripped 0 bases from V and 4 bases from J, with 12 bases between. CDR3: CATSRDSSTGYGYTF. As DNA, the CDR3 is TGTGCCACCAGCAGAGATTCGTCCACGGGCTATGGCTACACCTTC.

The CDR3 DNA is TGTGCCAGCAGTCCCCGACAGGCGAACAATCAGCCCCAGCATTTT. It encodes CASSPRQANNQPQHF. V and J are TRBV27 and TRBJ1-5; D might be TRBD1 (6 bases). The CDR3 contains 15 residues. V was cut by 5 bases and J by 3 bases, with 14 bases left in between. CDR1 and CDR2 (germline): MNHEY, SMNVEV (reference sequence).

This chain uses TRBV5-1 with TRBJ2-2, with 10 bases fitting TRBD1. V dropped 7 bases and J dropped 2; count of bases not matched to a gene: 5. The germline gives CDR1 SGHRS, CDR2 YFSETQ. The CDR3 sequence is 15 residues long. The CDR3 region has the DNA TGCGCCAGCGACAGGGGGCATGATAACACCGGGGAGCTGTTTTTT. Amino acids: CASDRGHDNTGELFF.

V and J are TRBV10-3 and TRBJ1-5; D possibly corresponds to TRBD1 (5 bases). Per the germline V gene, CDR1 is ENHRY and CDR2 is SYGVKD. This CDR3 spans 16 amino acids. Trimming cost V 2 bases and J 2 bases, with 13 bases left between them. CDR3 amino acids: CAISEGTAYGNQPQHF. CDR3 nucleotide sequence: TGTGCCATCAGTGAGGGGACCGCCTATGGCAATCAGCCCCAGCATTTT.

This chain uses TRBV2 with TRBJ2-2, with D possibly TRBD1 on 6 matching bases. The germline gives CDR1 SNHLY, CDR2 FYNNEI. Trimming pared 3 bases from V and 3 bases from J, leaving 11 bases between. This CDR3 contains 15 residues. The CDR3: CASSDTGIYTGELFF. Here the CDR3 DNA reads TGTGCCAGCAGTGATACAGGGATTTACACCGGGGAGCTGTTTTTT. Looking up the rest from reference TRBV2 and TRBJ2-2 gives the full variable domain: EPEVTQTPSHQVTQMGQEVILRCVPISNHLYFYWYRQILGQKVEFLVSFYNNEISEKSEIFDDQFSVERPDGSNFTLKIRSTKLEDSAMYFCASSDTGIYTGELFFGEGSRLTVL.